The 21 T cell receptor beta chains below all came from one sample that was sequenced in a study of beta chain features in type 1 diabetes. The entirety of the isolated RNA underwent reverse transcription, so expressed TCRB transcripts were sequenced. TCRdb keeps only in-frame clones here, not all; method: immunoSEQ multiplex PCR. The sample yields about 290,000 clones, roughly 8% seen once. Sequencing was performed on central memory CD4+ T cells from blood. These receptors were collected from a woman between 18 and 30 years old in good health.

This clone was counted a few times. V and J are TRBV7-3 and TRBJ2-5; weak D call: TRBD1 (5 bases). The ends were cut back, 1 base at V and 7 bases at J, with 13 bases in the middle. The length of the CDR3 is 14 residues. Germline values: CDR1 SGHTA, CDR2 FQGTGA. The CDR3 sequence is CASSLSTATGTQYF. The CDR3 nucleotides are TGTGCCAGCAGCTTAAGCACTGCCACAGGGACCCAGTACTTC.

Notes on this clone: The junction departs from the called germline gene at one end, perhaps through a read error. The chain has TRBV13 and TRBJ2-3; no definite D call. The CDR3 has 14 residues. Germline CDR1 and CDR2: PRHDT and FYEKMQ (reference sequence). In nucleotides, the CDR3 is TGTGCCAGCAGCGTAGGATCCCAGAGGGATACGCAGTATTTT. Amino acids: CASSVGSQRDTQYF.

This clone has only a few counts. The CDR3 DNA follows: TGCAGCGTTGAAAGGGGACGGGACACCGGGGAGCTGTTTTTT. The encoded protein is CSVERGRDTGELFF. J is TRBJ2-2 and V is TRBV29-1; TRBD1 or TRBD2 may be the D gene (5 bases each). Trimming pared 2 bases from V and 3 bases from J, leaving 10 bases between. The V gene's germline CDR1 is SQVTM and CDR2 ANQGSEA. The CDR3 is 14 amino acids.

V is TRBV11-3 and J is TRBJ1-1; D perhaps matches TRBD1 (6 bases). The V gene's germline CDR1 is SGHNT and CDR2 YENEEA. The length of the CDR3 is 17 residues. V was trimmed by 1 base and J by 0 bases, leaving 15 bases between them. CDR3 residues: CASSLGGAGEMNTEAFF. The CDR3 coding sequence is TGTGCCAGCAGCTTAGGAGGCGCAGGGGAAATGAACACTGAAGCTTTCTTT.

The V and J genes are TRBV7-2 and TRBJ1-6, with 8 bases lining up with TRBD1. The CDR3 covers 15 residues. The germline CDR1 and CDR2 sequences are SGHTA and FQGNSA. The ends lost 5 bases at V and 9 bases at J; junction bases unmatched: 9. The CDR3 DNA follows: TGTGCCAGCAGCAGATCCCGGGACAGGATTTCACCCCTCCACTTT. The encoded protein is CASSRSRDRISPLHF.

This clone turned up a few times. The chain is built from TRBV11-3 and TRBJ2-3, with 8 bases matching TRBD2. The CDR3 sequence is 15 residues long. The germline V gene encodes CDR1 SGHNT and CDR2 YENEEA. Trimming removed 3 bases from V and 0 bases from J; junction bases left unmatched: 2. The CDR3 sequence: CASSLRLASTDTQYF. The CDR3, as DNA: TGTGCCAGCAGCTTGCGACTAGCGAGCACAGATACGCAGTATTTT.

This clone was seen a few times. In DNA form, the CDR3 reads TGTGCCAGCAGCTTCGGCCAACCAGGGAACACTGAAGCTTTCTTT. Amino acid sequence: CASSFGQPGNTEAFF. The chain has TRBV7-2 and TRBJ1-1; no clear D. Per the germline V gene, CDR1 is SGHTA and CDR2 is FQGNSA. V shed 3 bases and J shed 1 base, with 12 bases lying between them. This CDR3 region has 15 residues.

This clone was seen a handful of times. The chain uses TRBV29-1 and TRBJ2-4, with D possibly TRBD2 on 5 matching bases. Deletions cut 2 bases from V and 0 bases from J, with 11 bases between. Germline CDR1 reads SQVTM; CDR2 reads ANQGSEA. CDR3 length equals 15 residues. The CDR3 region is CSVENTGIAKNIQYF. Here the CDR3 DNA reads TGCAGCGTTGAAAATACCGGGATAGCCAAAAACATTCAGTACTTC.

This sequence joins TRBV9 and TRBJ1-6; D possibly corresponds to TRBD1 (6 bases). The CDR3 has 16 residues. Trimming pared 0 bases from V and 7 bases from J, leaving 14 bases between. Looked up from germline, CDR1 is SGDLS and CDR2 is YYNGEE. Here the CDR3 reads CASSVGWGAGNSPLHF. CDR3 in DNA: TGTGCCAGCAGCGTAGGATGGGGGGCTGGGAATTCACCCCTCCACTTT. Supplemented by reference TRBV9 and TRBJ1-6, the full variable domain reads DSGVTQTPKHLITATGQRVTLRCSPRSGDLSVYWYQQSLDQGLQFLIQYYNGEERAKGNILERFSAQQFPDLHSELNLSSLELGDSALYFCASSVGWGAGNSPLHFGNGTRLTVT.

This clone has at least ten counts. V gene TRBV6-1 combines with J gene TRBJ1-5; no clear D. The CDR3 consists of 13 residues. With 5 bases removed from V and 1 base from J, the gap between germline ends came to 6 bases. CDR1 is MNHNS, CDR2 SASEGT, per germline. The DNA of the CDR3 is TGTGCCAGCAGTTTACAGAGCAATCAGCCCCAGCATTTT. Its translation: CASSLQSNQPQHF.

Only a few counts were recorded for this clone. The chain is built from TRBV9 and TRBJ2-5, with TRBD2 as a possible D gene (5 bases). Germline V lookup: CDR1 SGDLS, CDR2 YYNGEE. The V gene lost 0 bases and the J gene lost 4 bases, with 7 bases spanning the gap. This CDR3 is 13 amino acids long. CDR3 protein: CASSVGGSETQYF. CDR3 in DNA: TGTGCCAGCAGCGTAGGAGGGTCAGAGACCCAGTACTTC.

As to this clone: A single base separates this from a much larger clone, so it may be a read error. Other nucleotide sequences from this sample produce the same CDR3. The CDR3 DNA reads TGTGCCAGCAGCTTAGCCCCAGGACTAGCGGGAGGGCACTGGGAGTATTTT. It is translated as CASSLAPGLAGGHWEYF. The genes are TRBV13 and TRBJ2-3; 15 positions match TRBD2. Looked up from germline, CDR1 is PRHDT and CDR2 is FYEKMQ (reference sequence). The junction had 12 bases not matched to a gene; V was cut back by 1 base and J by 13 bases. CDR3 length equals 17 residues.

There are a few counts of this clone. J is TRBJ1-5 and V is TRBV5-1, with D unresolved. The CDR3 is 14 amino acids. Trimming took off 0 bases at V and 4 bases at J, with 8 bases between the two ends. CDR1 and CDR2 from the germline V gene are SGHRS and YFSETQ. The CDR3 protein is CASSLEGRNQPQHF. The CDR3 DNA reads as TGCGCCAGCAGCTTGGAGGGTCGGAATCAGCCCCAGCATTTT.

The J gene is TRBJ2-6, the V gene TRBV27; D call uncertain. Trimming took 5 bases from V and 2 from J, leaving 13 bases between them. There are 16 residues in the CDR3. The germline V gene has CDR1 MNHEY and CDR2 SMNVEV (reference sequence). CDR3 amino acids: CASSRWKFPGANVLTF. Here the CDR3 DNA reads TGTGCCAGCAGTCGCTGGAAGTTTCCTGGGGCCAACGTCCTGACTTTC.

The V gene is TRBV7-6, the J gene TRBJ2-6; TRBD1 matches 10 bases. CDR3 length: 12 amino acids. Trimming removed 5 bases from V and 11 bases from J; junction bases left unmatched: 0. Germline CDR1 and CDR2: SGHVS and FNYEAQ. CDR3 bases: TGTGCCAGCAGCGGGACAGGGGACGTCCTGACTTTC. Encoded protein: CASSGTGDVLTF.

This clone has more than one count but fewer than ten. The rearrangement uses TRBV4-2 and TRBJ2-7, with D perhaps matching TRBD1 (5 bases). This CDR3 is built from 15 residues. With 0 bases removed from V and 0 bases from J, the gap between germline ends came to 9 bases. Germline loops: CDR1 LGHNA, CDR2 YNFKEQ. CDR3 sequence: CASSQENRNSYEQYF. For the CDR3, the DNA is TGTGCCAGCAGCCAAGAAAACAGGAACTCCTACGAGCAGTACTTC.

J is TRBJ2-4 and V is TRBV14; D might be TRBD1 (5 bases). V lost 4 bases, J lost 6 bases, and 16 bases lay in between. This CDR3 spans 15 amino acids. Looked up from germline, CDR1 is SGHDN and CDR2 is FVKESK. CDR3 region: CASSRQQGTGNIQYF. The CDR3 nucleotides are TGTGCCAGCAGCCGCCAGCAGGGTACGGGAAACATTCAGTACTTC.

This clone has more than one count but fewer than ten. The gene calls are TRBV7-9 and TRBJ1-3; a weak D match, TRBD1 (6 bases). This CDR3 has 17 residues. The V and J ends lost 2 bases and 2 bases respectively, with 16 bases between them. Per germline, CDR1 SEHNR and CDR2 FQNEAQ (reference sequence). CDR3 region: CASSLPPYRATGNTIYF. CDR3 in DNA: TGTGCCAGCAGCTTACCTCCCTACAGGGCGACTGGAAACACCATATATTTT.

V gene TRBV11-1 combines with J gene TRBJ1-1, with D possibly TRBD1 on 6 matching bases. V lost 2 bases to trimming and J lost 6 bases, with 10 bases between them. Germline lookup yields CDR1 SGHAT and CDR2 FQDESV (reference sequence). This CDR3 region has 13 residues. CDR3 coding DNA: TGTGCCAGCAGCTTAAGGACAGCCGCTGAAGCTTTCTTT. This sequence encodes CASSLRTAAEAFF.

This clone has a handful of counts. This rearrangement joins TRBV5-1 to TRBJ1-1, with D perhaps matching TRBD1 (6 bases). V was shortened by 4 bases and J by 1 base, with 8 bases between the two germline ends. This CDR3 spans 13 amino acids. Germline CDR1 reads SGHRS; CDR2 reads YFSETQ. This chain's CDR3 is CASSATGNTEAFF. The CDR3, as DNA: TGCGCCAGCAGCGCGACAGGGAACACTGAAGCTTTCTTT.

The gene calls are TRBV19 and TRBJ2-5, with D possibly called TRBD1 or TRBD2 (5 bases each). The CDR3 runs 14 residues. V lost 5 bases and J 2 bases, leaving 12 bases between the germline ends. Germline V lookup: CDR1 LNHDA, CDR2 SQIVND (reference sequence). In nucleotides, the CDR3 is TGTGCCAGTAGTCCTCGGGACGGTCAAGAGACCCAGTACTTC. It yields the protein CASSPRDGQETQYF. The full variable domain, rest sourced from reference TRBV19 and TRBJ2-5, is DGGITQSPKYLFRKEGQNVTLSCEQNLNHDAMYWYRQDPGQGLRLIYYSQIVNDFQKGDIAEGYSVSREKKESFPLTVTSAQKNPTAFYLCASSPRDGQETQYFGPGTRLLVL.